This TCR beta chain is from a study of T-cell reconstitution after alpha-beta-depleted transplantation in children. Germline V lookup: CDR1 MNHEY, CDR2 SVGEGT. The V gene lost 6 bases and the J gene lost 5 bases, with 9 bases spanning the gap. The CDR3 loop spans 12 amino acids. TCRbeta library preparation incorporated unique molecular identifiers. TCRdb passed the PCR reads through MiXCR, listing each CDR3 protein once. The sample lists around 500,000 distinct CDR3 sequences, roughly an eighth occurring once. Many counts were recorded for this clonotype. J is TRBJ2-3 and V is TRBV6-2 or TRBV6-3; D unclear. The receptor's source is a human donor who donated a stem cell graft to a child with combined immunodeficiency. The material was PBMCs from the stem cell graft donor, obtained from the stem cell graft. The CDR3, as DNA: TGTGCCAGCAGAACAACCAAAGATACGCAGTATTTT. Translating it yields CASRTTKDTQYF.